The TCR beta chain described here comes from a study of blood T cell repertoires in COVID-19. Background on the study: The analysed material was cDNA or gDNA that came from T cells, B-cell-depleted T cells, or PBMCs.

Germline-derived CDR1 and CDR2 are MDHEN and SYDVKM. V was clipped by 6 bases and J by 5 bases; unmatched bases: 7. This CDR3 is built from 13 residues. Some clones are missing from TCRdb's copy, which holds only in-frame ones; the method was immunoSEQ multiplex PCR. The sample includes over 200,000 clones, approximately 86% of them seen just once. V gene TRBV28 combines with J gene TRBJ2-7; TRBD2 matches 7 bases. The TCR originated in a man aged 18 to 30 with active or convalescent COVID-19. Material: peripheral blood. The CDR3 bases are TGTGCCAGCAGGGTAGCGGGTCGGGACGAGCAGTACTTC. Translating it yields CASRVAGRDEQYF.